Detailed here is one T cell receptor beta chain. Antigen unknown. This sample was taken from a study of monozygotic twins with inflammatory bowel disease. Study-level results: Distinguishing T cell subtypes was not possible.

A template switching step added UMIs, each with a 6-nucleotide sample barcode. TCRalpha along with TCRbeta cDNA was subjected to two nested PCRs lasting about 15 and 9 cycles. Reanalyzing the 5' RACE reads, TCRdb keeps one entry per CDR3 protein, without DNA. Recorded here are 110,000 or so distinct CDR3 sequences; the top ten clones represent 9.5% to 15%. Total RNA from whole blood was isolated with no T cell sorting. The CDR3 runs to 12 residues. The germline gives CDR1 SGHTA, CDR2 FQGTGA. What was sequenced was blood. The origin of this receptor is a human donor with ulcerative colitis or Crohn's disease, or a healthy co-twin of an affected twin (not recorded which). The rearrangement joins TRBV7-3 to TRBJ2-7. CDR3 sequence reads: CASSHGSYEQYF.